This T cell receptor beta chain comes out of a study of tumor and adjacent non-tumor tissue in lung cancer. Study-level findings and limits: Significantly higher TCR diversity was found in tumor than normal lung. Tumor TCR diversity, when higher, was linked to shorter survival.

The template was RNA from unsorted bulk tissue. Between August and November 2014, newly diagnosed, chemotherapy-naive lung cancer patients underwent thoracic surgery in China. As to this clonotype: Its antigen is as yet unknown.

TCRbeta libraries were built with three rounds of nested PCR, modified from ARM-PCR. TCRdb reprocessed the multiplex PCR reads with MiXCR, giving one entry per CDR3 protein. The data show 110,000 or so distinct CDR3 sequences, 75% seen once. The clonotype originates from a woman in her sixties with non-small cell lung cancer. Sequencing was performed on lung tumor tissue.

The CDR3 DNA reads TGTGCCAGCAACCAGGGTGGGACTAGCCGAGTTGAGCAGTTCTTC. This codes for CASNQGGTSRVEQFF. The V gene is TRBV4-2, the J gene TRBJ2-1, with 9 bases that match TRBD2. Germline V gene data show CDR1 as LGHNA and CDR2 as YNFKEQ. The V gene end was trimmed by 7 bases and the J gene end by 9 bases; junction bases not matched to a gene: 13. The CDR3 runs to 15 residues.